This T cell receptor (beta chain) was documented in a study of immune evolution from preneoplasia to lung adenocarcinoma. The CDR3 is 14 residues long. From germline, CDR1 is SNHLY and CDR2 FYNNEI. V was cut by 3 bases and J by 3 bases, with 12 bases left in between. TCRdb's table, derived via immunoSEQ multiplex PCR, lists solely in-frame clones and lacks some. The profile shows 35,000 to 40,000 clones, roughly four fifths of them singletons. This TCR came from a person aged 55 to 75 with lung adenocarcinoma. Sequencing input: FFPE invasive lung adenocarcinoma tissue. The chain carries TRBV2 and TRBJ2-7; possible D gene TRBD2, 6 bases. The CDR3 protein is CASSDSSEYYEQYF. The CDR3 nucleotides are TGTGCCAGCAGTGATTCTAGCGAATACTACGAGCAGTACTTC.